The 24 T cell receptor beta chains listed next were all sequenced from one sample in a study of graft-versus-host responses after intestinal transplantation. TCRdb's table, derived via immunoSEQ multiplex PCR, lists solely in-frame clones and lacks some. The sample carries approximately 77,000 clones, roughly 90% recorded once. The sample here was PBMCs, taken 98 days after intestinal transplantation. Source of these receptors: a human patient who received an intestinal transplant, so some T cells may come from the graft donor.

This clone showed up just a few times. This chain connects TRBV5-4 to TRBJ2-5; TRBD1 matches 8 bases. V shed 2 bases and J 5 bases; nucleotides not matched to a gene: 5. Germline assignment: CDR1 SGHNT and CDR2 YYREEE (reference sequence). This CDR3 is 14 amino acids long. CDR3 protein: CASSFQGAGETQYF. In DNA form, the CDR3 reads TGTGCCAGCAGCTTCCAGGGGGCGGGGGAGACCCAGTACTTC. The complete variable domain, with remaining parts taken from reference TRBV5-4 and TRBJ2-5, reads ETGVTQSPTHLIKTRGQQVTLRCSSQSGHNTVSWYQQALGQGPQFIFQYYREEENGRGNFPPRFSGLQFPNYSSELNVNALELDDSALYLCASSFQGAGETQYFGPGTRLLVL.

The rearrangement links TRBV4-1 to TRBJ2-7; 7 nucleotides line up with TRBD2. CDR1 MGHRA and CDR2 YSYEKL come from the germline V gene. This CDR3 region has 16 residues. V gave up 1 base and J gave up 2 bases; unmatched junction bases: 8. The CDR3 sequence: CASSQVDGGSTYEQYF. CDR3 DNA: TGCGCCAGCAGCCAAGTGGACGGGGGGTCCACCTACGAGCAGTACTTC.

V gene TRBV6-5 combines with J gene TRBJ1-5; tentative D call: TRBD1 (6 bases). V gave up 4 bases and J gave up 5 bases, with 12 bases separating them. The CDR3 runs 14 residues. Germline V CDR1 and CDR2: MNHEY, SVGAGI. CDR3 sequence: CASSSSTGYQPQHF. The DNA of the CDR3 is TGTGCCAGCAGTTCCTCGACAGGCTATCAGCCCCAGCATTTT.

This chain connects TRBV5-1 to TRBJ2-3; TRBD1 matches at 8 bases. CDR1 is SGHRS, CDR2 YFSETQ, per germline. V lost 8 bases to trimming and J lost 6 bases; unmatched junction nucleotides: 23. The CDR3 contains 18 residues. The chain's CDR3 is CASPISPQGVIVLDTQYF. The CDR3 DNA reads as TGCGCCAGTCCCATAAGTCCACAGGGGGTAATAGTTCTGGATACGCAGTATTTT.

Here the CDR3 reads CASSYRRLANEQFF. The CDR3 bases are TGTGCCAGCAGCTACCGTCGACTAGCCAATGAGCAGTTCTTC. This chain joins TRBV7-9 and TRBJ2-1; 7 positions match TRBD2. Per the germline V gene, CDR1 is SEHNR and CDR2 is FQNEAQ (reference sequence). This CDR3 is built from 14 residues. J gave up 6 bases and V 4 bases, and 6 bases lay outside the gene matches.

In DNA, the CDR3 is TGTGCCAGCAGTTACTCTGAGCGGGCCGGGGAGCTGTTTTTT. As protein: CASSYSERAGELFF. The V and J genes are TRBV6-5 and TRBJ2-2; D perhaps matches TRBD2 (6 bases). This CDR3 comprises 14 residues. Trimming removed 0 bases from V and 6 bases from J, with 8 bases in between. Germline CDR1 reads MNHEY; CDR2 reads SVGAGI.

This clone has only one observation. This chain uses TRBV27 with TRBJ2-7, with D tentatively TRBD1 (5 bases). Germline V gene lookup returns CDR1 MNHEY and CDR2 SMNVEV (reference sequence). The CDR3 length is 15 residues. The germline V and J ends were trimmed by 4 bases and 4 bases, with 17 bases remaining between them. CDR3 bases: TGTGCCAGCAGTTCGCTGACAGTGGTTACTTACGAGCAGTACTTC. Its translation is CASSSLTVVTYEQYF.

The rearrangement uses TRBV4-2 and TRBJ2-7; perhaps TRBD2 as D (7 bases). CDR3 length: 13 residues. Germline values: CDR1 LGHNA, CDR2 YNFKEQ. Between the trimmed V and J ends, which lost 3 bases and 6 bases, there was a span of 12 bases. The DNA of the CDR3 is TGTGCCAGCAGCCATCCGGGGGGCGGCGAGCAGTACTTC. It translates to CASSHPGGGEQYF.

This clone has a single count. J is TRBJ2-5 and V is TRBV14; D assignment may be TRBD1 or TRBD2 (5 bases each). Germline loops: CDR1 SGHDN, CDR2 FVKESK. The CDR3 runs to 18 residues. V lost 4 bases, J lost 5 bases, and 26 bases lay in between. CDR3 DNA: TGTGCCAGCAGCCCCCGAGGGGTACTAGTGACGCGAGGGGAGACCCAGTACTTC. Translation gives CASSPRGVLVTRGETQYF.

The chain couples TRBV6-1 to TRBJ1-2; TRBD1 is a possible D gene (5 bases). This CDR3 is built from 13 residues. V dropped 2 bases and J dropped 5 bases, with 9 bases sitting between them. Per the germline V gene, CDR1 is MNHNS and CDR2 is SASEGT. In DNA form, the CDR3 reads TGTGCCAGCAGTGAACGGGGGGGATATGGCTACACCTTC. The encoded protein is CASSERGGYGYTF.

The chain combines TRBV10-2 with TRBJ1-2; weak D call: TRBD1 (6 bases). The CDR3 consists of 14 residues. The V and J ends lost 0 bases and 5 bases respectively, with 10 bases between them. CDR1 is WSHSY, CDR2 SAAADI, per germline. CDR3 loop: CASSESIRGYGYTF. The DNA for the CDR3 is TGCGCCAGCAGTGAGTCGATCAGGGGATATGGCTACACCTTC.

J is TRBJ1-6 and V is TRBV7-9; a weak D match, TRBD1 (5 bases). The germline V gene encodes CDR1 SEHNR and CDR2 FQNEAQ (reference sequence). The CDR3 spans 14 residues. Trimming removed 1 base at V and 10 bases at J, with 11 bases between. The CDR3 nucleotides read TGTGCCAGCAGCTTAGGGGGGAGATACTCACCCCTCCACTTT. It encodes CASSLGGRYSPLHF.

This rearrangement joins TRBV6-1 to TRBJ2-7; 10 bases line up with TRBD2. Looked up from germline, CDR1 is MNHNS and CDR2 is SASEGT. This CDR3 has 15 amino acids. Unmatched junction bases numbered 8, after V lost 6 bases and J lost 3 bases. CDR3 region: CASRITSGDYYEQYF. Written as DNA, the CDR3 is TGTGCCAGCAGGATAACTAGCGGGGACTACTACGAGCAGTACTTC.

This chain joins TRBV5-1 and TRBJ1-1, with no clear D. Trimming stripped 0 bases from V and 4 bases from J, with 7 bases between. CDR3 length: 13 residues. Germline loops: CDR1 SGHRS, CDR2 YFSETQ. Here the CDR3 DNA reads TGCGCCAGCAGCTTGGAAGGGTTCACTGAAGCTTTCTTT. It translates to CASSLEGFTEAFF.

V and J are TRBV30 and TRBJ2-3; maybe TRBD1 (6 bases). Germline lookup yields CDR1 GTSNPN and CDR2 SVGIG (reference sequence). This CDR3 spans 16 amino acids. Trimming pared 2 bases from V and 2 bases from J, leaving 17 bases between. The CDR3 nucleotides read TGTGCCTGGAGTACCGGGACAAGTGTCCCCACAGATACGCAGTATTTT. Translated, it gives CAWSTGTSVPTDTQYF.

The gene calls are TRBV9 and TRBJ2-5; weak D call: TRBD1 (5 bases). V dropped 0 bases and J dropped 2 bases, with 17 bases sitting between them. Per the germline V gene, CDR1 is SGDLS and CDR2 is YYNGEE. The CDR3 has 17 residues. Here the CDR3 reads CASSVERGGGPQETQYF. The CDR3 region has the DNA TGTGCCAGCAGCGTAGAAAGGGGTGGTGGACCTCAAGAGACCCAGTACTTC.

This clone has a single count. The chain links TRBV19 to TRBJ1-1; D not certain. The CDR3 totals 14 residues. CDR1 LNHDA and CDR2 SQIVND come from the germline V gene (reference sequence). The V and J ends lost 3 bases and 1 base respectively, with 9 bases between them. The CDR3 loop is CASSIRTENTEAFF. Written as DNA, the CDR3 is TGTGCCAGTAGTATTAGGACTGAGAACACTGAAGCTTTCTTT.

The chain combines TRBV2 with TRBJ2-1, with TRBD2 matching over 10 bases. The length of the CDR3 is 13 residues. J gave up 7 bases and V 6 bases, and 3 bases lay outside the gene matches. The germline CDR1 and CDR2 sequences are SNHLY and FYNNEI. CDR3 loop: CASRASGGNEQFF. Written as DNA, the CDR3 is TGTGCCAGCAGGGCTAGCGGGGGAAATGAGCAGTTCTTC.

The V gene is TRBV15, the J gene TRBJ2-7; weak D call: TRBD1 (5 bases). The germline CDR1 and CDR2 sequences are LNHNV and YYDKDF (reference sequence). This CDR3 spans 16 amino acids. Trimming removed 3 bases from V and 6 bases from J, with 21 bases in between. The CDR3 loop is CATSRSKGDPPFEQYF. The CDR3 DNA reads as TGTGCCACCAGCAGGTCGAAAGGGGATCCCCCCTTCGAGCAGTACTTC.

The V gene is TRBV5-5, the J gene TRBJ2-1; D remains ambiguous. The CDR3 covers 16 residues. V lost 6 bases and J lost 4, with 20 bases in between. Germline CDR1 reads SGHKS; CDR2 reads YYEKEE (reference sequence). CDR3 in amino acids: CASIPSPGRDYNEQFF. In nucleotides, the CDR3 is TGTGCCAGCATCCCTTCCCCCGGAAGGGATTACAATGAGCAGTTCTTC.

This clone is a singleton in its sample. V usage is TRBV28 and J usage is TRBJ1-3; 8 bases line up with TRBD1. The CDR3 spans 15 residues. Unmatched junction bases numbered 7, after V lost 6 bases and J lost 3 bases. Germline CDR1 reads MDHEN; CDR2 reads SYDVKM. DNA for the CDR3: TGTGCCAGCAGGACCGGGACAGGTGGTGGAAACACCATATATTTT. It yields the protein CASRTGTGGGNTIYF.

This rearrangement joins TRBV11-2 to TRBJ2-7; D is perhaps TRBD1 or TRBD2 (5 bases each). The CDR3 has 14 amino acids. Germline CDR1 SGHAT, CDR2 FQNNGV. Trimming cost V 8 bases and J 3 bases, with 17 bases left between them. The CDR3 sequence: CASARTRGVYEQYF. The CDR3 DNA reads TGTGCCAGCGCCCGGACGAGAGGGGTCTACGAGCAGTACTTC.

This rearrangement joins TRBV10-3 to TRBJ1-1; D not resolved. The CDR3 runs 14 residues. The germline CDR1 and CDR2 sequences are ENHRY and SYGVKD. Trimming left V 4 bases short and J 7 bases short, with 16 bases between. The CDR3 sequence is CAISAMTGSLEAFF. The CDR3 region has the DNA TGTGCCATCAGTGCAATGACCGGAAGCCTTGAAGCTTTCTTT.

The CDR3 region is CASSPTSTGSSYEQYF. In DNA form, the CDR3 reads TGTGCCAGCAGCCCTACCTCGACAGGGAGCTCCTACGAGCAGTACTTC. The rearrangement links TRBV7-6 to TRBJ2-7, with TRBD1 matching over 7 bases. J was trimmed by 0 bases and V by 5 bases; bases with no gene match: 10. In germline, CDR1 is SGHVS, CDR2 FNYEAQ. The CDR3 covers 16 residues.